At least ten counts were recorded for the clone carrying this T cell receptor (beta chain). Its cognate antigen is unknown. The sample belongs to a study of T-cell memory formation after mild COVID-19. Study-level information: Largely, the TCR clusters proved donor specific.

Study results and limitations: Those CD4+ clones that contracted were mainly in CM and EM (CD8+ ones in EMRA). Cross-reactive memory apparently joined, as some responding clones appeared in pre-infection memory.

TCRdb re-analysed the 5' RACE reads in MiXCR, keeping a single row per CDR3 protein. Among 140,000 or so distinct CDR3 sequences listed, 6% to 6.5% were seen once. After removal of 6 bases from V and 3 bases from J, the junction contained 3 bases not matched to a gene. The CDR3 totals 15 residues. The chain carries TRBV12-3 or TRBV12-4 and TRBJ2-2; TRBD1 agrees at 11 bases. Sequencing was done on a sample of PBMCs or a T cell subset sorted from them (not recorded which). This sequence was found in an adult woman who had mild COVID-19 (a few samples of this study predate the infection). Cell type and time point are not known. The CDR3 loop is CASRRDRGDTGELFF. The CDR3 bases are TGTGCCAGCAGGAGGGACAGGGGGGACACCGGGGAGCTGTTTTTT.